This T cell receptor beta chain was profiled in a study of blood T cell repertoires in COVID-19. On the study more broadly: COVID-19 samples collected from the United States, Italy and Spain covered acute and convalescent phases. The cDNA or gDNA used as material had been derived from T cells, B-cell-depleted T cells, or PBMCs.

V was clipped by 6 bases and J by 0 bases, with 15 bases between them. There are 16 residues in the CDR3. Germline V lookup: CDR1 SNHLY, CDR2 FYNNEI. Original handling: Amplification with reference gene primers provided the estimates of nucleated cell counts. Repertoires were generated with immunoSEQ multiplex PCR, while TCRdb's copy carries only in-frame clones and drops some. The DNA gave D and trimming, while V, J and clone size come from that table. The table has approximately 250,000 clones, about 85% seen once. The chain has TRBV2 and TRBJ1-3, with D possibly being TRBD1 (5 bases). This TCR was recovered from a man in his forties with acute or convalescent COVID-19. Source material: peripheral blood. DNA for the CDR3: TGTGCCAGCAGCCAGGACACCCCAAGCTCTGGAAACACCATATATTTT. This gives the protein CASSQDTPSSGNTIYF.